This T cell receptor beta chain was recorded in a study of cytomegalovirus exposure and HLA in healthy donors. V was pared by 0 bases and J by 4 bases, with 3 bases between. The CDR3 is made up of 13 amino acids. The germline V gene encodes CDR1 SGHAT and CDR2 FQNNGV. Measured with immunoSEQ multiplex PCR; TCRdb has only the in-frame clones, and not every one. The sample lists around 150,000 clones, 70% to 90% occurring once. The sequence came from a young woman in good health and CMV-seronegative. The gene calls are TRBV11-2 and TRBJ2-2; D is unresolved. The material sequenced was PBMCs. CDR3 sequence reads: CASSLEVTGELFF. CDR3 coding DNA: TGTGCCAGCAGCTTAGAGGTCACCGGGGAGCTGTTTTTT.